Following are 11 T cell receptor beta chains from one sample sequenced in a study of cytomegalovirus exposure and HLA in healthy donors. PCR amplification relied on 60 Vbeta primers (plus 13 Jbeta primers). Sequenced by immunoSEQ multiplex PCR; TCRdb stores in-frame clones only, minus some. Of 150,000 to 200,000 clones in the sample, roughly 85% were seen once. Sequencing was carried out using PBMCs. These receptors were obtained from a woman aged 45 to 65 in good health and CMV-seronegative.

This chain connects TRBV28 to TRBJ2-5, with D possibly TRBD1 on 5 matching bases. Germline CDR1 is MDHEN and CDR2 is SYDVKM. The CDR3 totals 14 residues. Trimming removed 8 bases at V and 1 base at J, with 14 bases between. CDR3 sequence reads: CASGRQLVQETQYF. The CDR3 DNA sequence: TGTGCCAGCGGAAGACAGCTAGTCCAAGAGACCCAGTACTTC.

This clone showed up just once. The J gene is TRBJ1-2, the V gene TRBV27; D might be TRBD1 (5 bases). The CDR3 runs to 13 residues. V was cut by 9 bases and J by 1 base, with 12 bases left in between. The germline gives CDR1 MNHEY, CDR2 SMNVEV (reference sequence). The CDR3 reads CASGGGLNYGYTF. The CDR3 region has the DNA TGTGCCAGTGGGGGGGGACTTAACTATGGCTACACCTTC.

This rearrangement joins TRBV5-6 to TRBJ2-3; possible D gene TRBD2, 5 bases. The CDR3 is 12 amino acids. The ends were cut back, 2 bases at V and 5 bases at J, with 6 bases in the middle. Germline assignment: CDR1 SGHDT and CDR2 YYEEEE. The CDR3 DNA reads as TGTGCCAGCAGCTTACTAGGAGATACGCAGTATTTT. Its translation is CASSLLGDTQYF.

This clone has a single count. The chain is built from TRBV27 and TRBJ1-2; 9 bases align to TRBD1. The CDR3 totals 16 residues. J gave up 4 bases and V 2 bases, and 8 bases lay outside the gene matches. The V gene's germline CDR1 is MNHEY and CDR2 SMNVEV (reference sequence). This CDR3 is CASSLEGQGFPYGYTF. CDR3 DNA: TGTGCCAGCAGTTTAGAGGGACAGGGTTTCCCCTATGGCTACACCTTC.

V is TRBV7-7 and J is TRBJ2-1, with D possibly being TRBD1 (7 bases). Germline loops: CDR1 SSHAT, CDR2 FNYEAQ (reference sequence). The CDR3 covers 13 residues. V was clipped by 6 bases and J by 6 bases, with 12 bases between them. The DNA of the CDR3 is TGTGCCAGCAGTCTCCAGGGGGGCAATGAGCAGTTCTTC. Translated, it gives CASSLQGGNEQFF.

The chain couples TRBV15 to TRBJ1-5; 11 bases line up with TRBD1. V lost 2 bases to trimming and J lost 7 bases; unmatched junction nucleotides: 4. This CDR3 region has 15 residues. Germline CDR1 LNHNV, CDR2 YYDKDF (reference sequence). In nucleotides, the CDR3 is TGTGCCACCAGCAGAAGTAGGACAGGGGGCCAGCCCCAGCATTTT. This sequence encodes CATSRSRTGGQPQHF.

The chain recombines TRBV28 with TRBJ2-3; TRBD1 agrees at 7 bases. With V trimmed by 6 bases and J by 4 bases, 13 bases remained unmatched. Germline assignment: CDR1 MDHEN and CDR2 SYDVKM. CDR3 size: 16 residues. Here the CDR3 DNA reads TGTGCCAGCAGCTCCGGGACCACCCAGGGGGCAGATACGCAGTATTTT. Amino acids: CASSSGTTQGADTQYF.

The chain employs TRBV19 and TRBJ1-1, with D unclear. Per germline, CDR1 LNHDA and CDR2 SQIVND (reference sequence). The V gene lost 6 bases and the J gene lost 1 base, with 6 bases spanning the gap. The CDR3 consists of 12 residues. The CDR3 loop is CASRRRNTEAFF. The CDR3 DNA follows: TGTGCCAGTAGGAGGAGGAACACTGAAGCTTTCTTT.

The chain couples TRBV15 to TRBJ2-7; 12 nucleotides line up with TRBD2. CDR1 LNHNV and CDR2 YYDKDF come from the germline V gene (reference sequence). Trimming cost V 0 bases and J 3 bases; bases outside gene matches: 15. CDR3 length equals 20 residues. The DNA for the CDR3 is TGTGCCACCAGCAGAGATACGGCTAGCGGGAGGGCCGGGTTATACTACGAGCAGTACTTC. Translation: CATSRDTASGRAGLYYEQYF.

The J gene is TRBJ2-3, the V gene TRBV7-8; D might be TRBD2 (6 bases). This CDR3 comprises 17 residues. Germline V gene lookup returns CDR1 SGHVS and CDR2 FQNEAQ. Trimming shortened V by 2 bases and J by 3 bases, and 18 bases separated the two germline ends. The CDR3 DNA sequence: TGTGCCAGCAGCTTATTGTTCGCGGGGCTTATTACAGATACGCAGTATTTT. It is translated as CASSLLFAGLITDTQYF. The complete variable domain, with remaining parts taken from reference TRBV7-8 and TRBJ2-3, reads GAGVSQSPRYKVAKRGQDVALRCDPISGHVSLFWYQQALGQGPEFLTYFQNEAQLDKSGLPSDRFFAERPEGSVSTLKIQRTQQEDSAVYLCASSLLFAGLITDTQYFGPGTRLTVL.

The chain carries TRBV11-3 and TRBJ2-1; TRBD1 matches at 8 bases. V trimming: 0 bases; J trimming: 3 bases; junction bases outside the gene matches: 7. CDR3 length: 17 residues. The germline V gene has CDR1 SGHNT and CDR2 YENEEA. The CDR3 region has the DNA TGTGCCAGCAGCTTAGATTTCGCCGGACAGGGCTACAATGAGCAGTTCTTC. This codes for CASSLDFAGQGYNEQFF.